This is a list of T cell receptor beta chains from one sample in a study of blood T cells in healthy people across ages. TCRdb passed the 5' RACE reads through MiXCR, listing each CDR3 protein once. This repertoire shows over 1,300,000 distinct CDR3 sequences, around 59% found once; its top ten account for 6.5% to 8.5%. The specimen sequenced was blood. All receptors come from a man between 18 and 29 years old in good health. Both conserved end residues are part of each CDR3. Clone size is stated in some rows and not others, as once, few, many or a class when expanded.

J | V | size | CDR3
TRBJ2-3 | TRBV10-3 | few | CAIRAQGAGDTQYF
TRBJ1-6 | TRBV4-1 | NA | CASSQAAGGSPLHF
TRBJ1-1 | TRBV12-3/TRBV12-4 | few | CASSFGGANTEAFF
TRBJ1-1 | TRBV12-3/TRBV12-4 | few | CASSFNANTEAFF
TRBJ2-5 | TRBV10-3 | NA | CAISEFGLGKSQETQYF
TRBJ2-7 | TRBV7-9 | NA | CASSLAGSSFEQYF
TRBJ2-1 | TRBV20-1 | NA | CSARGRGSGNLNEQFF
TRBJ1-4 | TRBV29-1 | few | CSTRTGTNEKLFF
TRBJ1-5 | TRBV7-2 | NA | CASSPVTGRGQPQHF
TRBJ1-2 | TRBV29-1 | NA | CSAWTGSGYGYTF
TRBJ2-3 | TRBV10-3 | NA | CAILGRTSGAVGQTDTQYF
TRBJ2-3 | TRBV4-1 | NA | CASSQEWGADTQYF
TRBJ2-5 | TRBV20-1 | NA | CSAKGWGSKETQYF
TRBJ1-1 | TRBV29-1 | NA | CSVERGEWNTEAFF
TRBJ1-6 | TRBV4-1 | NA | CASSHQTGVDSPLHF
TRBJ2-5 | TRBV3-1 | few | CASSQGWETQYF
TRBJ2-1 | TRBV27 | NA | CASSGAGDDEQFF
TRBJ1-2 | TRBV5-5 | NA | CASSRGDSRYGYTF
NA | TRBV7-9 | NA | CASSATGEYEQYF
TRBJ1-1 | TRBV4-1 | NA | CASSQDLRGRTEAFF
TRBJ2-1 | TRBV7-2 | NA | CASSLRSARLPGNEQFF
NA | TRBV9 | NA | CASSVGLALETQYF